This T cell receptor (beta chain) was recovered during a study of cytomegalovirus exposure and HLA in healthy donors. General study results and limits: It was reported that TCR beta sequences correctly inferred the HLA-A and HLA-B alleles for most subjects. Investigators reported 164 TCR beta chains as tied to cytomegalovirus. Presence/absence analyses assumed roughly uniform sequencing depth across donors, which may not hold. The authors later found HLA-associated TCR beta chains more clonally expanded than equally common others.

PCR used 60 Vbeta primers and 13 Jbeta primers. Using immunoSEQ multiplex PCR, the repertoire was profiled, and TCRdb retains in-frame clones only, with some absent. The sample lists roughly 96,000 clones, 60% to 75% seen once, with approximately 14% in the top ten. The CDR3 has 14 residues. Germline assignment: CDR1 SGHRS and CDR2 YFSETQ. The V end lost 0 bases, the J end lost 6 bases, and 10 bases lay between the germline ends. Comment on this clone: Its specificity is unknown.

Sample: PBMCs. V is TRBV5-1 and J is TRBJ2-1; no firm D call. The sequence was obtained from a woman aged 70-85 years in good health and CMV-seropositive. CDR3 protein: CASSLGRLINEQFF. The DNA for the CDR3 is TGCGCCAGCAGCTTGGGGCGGTTAATCAATGAGCAGTTCTTC.